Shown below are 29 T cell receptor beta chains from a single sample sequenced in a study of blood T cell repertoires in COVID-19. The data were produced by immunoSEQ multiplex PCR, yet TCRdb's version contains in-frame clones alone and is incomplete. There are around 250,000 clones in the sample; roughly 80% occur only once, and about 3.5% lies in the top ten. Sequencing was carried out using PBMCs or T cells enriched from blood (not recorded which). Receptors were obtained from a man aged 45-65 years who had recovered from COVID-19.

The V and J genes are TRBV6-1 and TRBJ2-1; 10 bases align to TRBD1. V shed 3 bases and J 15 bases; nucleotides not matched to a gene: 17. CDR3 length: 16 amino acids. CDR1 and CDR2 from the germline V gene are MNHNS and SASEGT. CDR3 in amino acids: CASSESRGQGDRAPFF. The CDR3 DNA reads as TGTGCCAGCAGTGAGAGTAGAGGACAGGGGGACCGAGCGCCGTTCTTC.

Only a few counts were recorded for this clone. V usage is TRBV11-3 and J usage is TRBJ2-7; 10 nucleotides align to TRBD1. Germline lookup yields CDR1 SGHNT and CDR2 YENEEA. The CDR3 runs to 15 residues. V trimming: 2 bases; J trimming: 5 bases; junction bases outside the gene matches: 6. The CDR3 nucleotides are TGTGCCAGCAGCTTACCGGGACAGGGGACAGACGAGCAGTACTTC. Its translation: CASSLPGQGTDEQYF.

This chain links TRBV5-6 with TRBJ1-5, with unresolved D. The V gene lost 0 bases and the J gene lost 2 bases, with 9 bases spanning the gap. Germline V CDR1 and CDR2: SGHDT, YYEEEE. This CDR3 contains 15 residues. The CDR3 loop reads CASSLGRWGNQPQHF. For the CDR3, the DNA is TGTGCCAGCAGCTTGGGCAGGTGGGGCAATCAGCCCCAGCATTTT.

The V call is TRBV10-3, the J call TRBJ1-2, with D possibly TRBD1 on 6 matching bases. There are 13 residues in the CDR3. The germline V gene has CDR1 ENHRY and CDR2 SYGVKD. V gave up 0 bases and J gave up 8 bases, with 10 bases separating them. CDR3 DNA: TGTGCCATCAGTGAGTCGGGGGCACCAGGCTACACCTTC. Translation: CAISESGAPGYTF.

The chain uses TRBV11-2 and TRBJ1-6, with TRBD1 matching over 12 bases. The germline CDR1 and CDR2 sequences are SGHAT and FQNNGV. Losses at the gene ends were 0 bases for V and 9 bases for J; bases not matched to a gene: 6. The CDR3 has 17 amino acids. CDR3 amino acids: CASSLEGGQGARSPLHF. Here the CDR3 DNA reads TGTGCCAGCAGCTTAGAAGGGGGACAGGGGGCTCGTTCACCCCTCCACTTT.

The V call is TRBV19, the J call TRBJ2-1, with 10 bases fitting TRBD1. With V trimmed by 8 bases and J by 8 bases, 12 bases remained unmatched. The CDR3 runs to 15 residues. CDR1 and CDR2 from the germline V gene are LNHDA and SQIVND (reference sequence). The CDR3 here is CASELGTGVKHEQFF. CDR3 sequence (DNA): TGTGCCAGTGAATTGGGGACAGGGGTAAAGCATGAGCAGTTCTTC.

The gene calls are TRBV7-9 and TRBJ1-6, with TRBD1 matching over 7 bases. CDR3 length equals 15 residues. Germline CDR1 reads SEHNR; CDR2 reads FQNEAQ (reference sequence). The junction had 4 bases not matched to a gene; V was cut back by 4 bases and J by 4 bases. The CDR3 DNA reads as TGTGCCAGCAGCTCCTCGACAGGGTATAATTCACCCCTCCACTTT. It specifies CASSSSTGYNSPLHF.

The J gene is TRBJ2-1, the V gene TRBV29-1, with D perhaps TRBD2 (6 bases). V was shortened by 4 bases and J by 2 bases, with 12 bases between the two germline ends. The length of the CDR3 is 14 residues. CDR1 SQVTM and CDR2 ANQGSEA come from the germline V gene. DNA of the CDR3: TGCAGCGTTGGGGCGGGGCCACCCTACAATGAGCAGTTCTTC. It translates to CSVGAGPPYNEQFF.

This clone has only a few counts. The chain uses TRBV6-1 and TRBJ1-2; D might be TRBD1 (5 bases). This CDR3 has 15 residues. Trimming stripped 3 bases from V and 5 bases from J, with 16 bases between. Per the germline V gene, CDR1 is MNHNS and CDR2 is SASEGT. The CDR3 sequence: CASSDQGRVGYGYTF. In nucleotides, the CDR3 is TGTGCCAGCAGTGACCAAGGCAGGGTTGGATATGGCTACACCTTC.

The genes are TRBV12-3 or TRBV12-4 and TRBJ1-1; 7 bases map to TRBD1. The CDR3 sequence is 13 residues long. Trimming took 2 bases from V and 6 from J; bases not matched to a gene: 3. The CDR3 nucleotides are TGTGCCAGCAGTTTAAAGGGGGCGGCTGAAGCTTTCTTT. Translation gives CASSLKGAAEAFF.

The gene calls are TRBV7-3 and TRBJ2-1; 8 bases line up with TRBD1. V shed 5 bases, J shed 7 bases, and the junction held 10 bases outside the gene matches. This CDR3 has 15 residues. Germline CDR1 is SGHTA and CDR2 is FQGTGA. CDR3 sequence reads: CASSQRQGSGNEQFF. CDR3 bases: TGTGCCAGCAGCCAGAGACAGGGGTCTGGGAATGAGCAGTTCTTC.

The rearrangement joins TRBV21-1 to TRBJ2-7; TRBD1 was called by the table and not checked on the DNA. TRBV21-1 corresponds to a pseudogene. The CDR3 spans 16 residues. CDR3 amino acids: CASSKAGQATSYEQYF. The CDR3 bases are TGTGCCAGCAGCAAAGCGGGACAGGCAACTTCCTACGAGCAGTACTTC.

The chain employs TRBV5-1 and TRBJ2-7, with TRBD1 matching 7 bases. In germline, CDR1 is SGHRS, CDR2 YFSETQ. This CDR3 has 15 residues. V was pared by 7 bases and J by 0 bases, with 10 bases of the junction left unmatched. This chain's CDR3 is CASRPQTGSSYEQYF. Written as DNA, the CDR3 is TGCGCCAGCCGCCCCCAGACAGGGAGCTCCTACGAGCAGTACTTC.

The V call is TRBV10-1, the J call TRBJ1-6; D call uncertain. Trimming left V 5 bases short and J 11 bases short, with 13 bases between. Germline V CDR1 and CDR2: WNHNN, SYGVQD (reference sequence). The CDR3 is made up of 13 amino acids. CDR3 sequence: CASSPSLAAPLHF. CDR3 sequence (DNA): TGCGCCAGCAGTCCTTCTTTGGCGGCACCCCTCCACTTT.

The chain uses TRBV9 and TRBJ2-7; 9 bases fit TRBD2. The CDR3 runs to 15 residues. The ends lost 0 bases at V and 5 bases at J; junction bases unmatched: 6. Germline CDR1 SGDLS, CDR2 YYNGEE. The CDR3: CASSVVGGGAHEQYF. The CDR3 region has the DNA TGTGCCAGCAGCGTAGTCGGCGGGGGGGCTCACGAGCAGTACTTC. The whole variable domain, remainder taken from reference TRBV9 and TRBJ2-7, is DSGVTQTPKHLITATGQRVTLRCSPRSGDLSVYWYQQSLDQGLQFLIQYYNGEERAKGNILERFSAQQFPDLHSELNLSSLELGDSALYFCASSVVGGGAHEQYFGPGTRLTVT.

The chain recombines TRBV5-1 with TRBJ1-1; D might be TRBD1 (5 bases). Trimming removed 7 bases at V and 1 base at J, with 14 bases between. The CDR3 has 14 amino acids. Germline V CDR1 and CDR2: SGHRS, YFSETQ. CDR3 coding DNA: TGCGCCAGCGCGGGGGGGTCAACGAACACTGAAGCTTTCTTT. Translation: CASAGGSTNTEAFF.

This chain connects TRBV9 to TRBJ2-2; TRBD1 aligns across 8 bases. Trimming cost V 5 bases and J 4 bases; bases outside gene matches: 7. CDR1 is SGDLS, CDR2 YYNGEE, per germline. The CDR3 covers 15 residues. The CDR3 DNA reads TGTGCCAGCAGGTATGGACAGGGATCCACCGGGGAGCTGTTTTTT. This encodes CASRYGQGSTGELFF.

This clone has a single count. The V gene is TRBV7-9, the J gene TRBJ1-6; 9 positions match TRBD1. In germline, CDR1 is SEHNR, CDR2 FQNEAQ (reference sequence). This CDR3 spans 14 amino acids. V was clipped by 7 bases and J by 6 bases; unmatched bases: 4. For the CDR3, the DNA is TGTGCCAGCACCACGGACAGGGGTAATTCACCCCTCCACTTT. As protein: CASTTDRGNSPLHF. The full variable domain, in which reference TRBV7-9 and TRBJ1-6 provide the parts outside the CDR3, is DTGVSQNPRHKITKRGQNVTFRCDPISEHNRLYWYRQTLGQGPEFLTYFQNEAQLEKSRLLSDRFSAERPKGSFSTLEIQRTEQGDSAMYLCASTTDRGNSPLHFGNGTRLTVT.

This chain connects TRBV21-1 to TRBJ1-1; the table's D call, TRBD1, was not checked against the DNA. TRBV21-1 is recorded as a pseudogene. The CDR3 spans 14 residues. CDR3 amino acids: CASSAQGGDTEAFF. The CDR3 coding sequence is TGTGCCAGCAGCGCACAGGGGGGGGACACTGAAGCTTTCTTT.

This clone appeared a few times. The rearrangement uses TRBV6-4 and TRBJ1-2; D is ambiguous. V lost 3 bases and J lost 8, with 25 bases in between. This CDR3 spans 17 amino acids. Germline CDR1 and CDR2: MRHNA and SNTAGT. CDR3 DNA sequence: TGTGCCAGCAGTGAAAAGGCGGGTGACGGCACCTTTCGCGGCTACACCTTC. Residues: CASSEKAGDGTFRGYTF.

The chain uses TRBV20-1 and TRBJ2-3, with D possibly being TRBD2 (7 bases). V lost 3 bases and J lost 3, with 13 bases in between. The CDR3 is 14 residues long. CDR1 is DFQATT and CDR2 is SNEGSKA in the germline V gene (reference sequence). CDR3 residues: CSASWGGRTDTQYF. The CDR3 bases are TGCAGTGCTAGTTGGGGGGGCCGGACAGATACGCAGTATTTT.

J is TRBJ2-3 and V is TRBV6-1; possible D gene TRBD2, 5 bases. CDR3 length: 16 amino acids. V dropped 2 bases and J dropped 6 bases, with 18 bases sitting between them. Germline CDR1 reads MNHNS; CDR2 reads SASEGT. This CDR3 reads CASSEHGVVRVDTQYF. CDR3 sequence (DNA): TGTGCCAGCAGTGAACATGGTGTGGTGCGGGTTGATACGCAGTATTTT.

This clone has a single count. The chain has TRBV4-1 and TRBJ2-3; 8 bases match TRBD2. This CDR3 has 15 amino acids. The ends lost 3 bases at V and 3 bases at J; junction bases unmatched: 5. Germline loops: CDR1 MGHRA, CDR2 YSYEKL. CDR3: CASSQGERETDTQYF. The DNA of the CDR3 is TGCGCCAGCAGCCAGGGTGAGCGGGAGACAGATACGCAGTATTTT.

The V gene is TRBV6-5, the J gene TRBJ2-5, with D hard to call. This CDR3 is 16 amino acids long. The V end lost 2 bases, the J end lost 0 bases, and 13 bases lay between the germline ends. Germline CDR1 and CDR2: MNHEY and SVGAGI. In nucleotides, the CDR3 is TGTGCCAGCAGTTACAGGAGCTCTGGCTACCAAGAGACCCAGTACTTC. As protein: CASSYRSSGYQETQYF.

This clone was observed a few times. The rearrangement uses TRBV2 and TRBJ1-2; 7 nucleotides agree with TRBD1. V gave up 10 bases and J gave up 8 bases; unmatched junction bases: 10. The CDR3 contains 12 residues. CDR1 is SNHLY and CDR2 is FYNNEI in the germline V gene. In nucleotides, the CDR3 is TGTGCCACCCCGACAGGGACTAGAGGCTACACCTTC. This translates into CATPTGTRGYTF.

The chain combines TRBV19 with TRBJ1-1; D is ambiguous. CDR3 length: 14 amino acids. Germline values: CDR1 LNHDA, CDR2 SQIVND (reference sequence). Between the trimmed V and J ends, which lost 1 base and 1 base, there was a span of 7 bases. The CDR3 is CASSIVPENTEAFF. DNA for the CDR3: TGTGCCAGTAGTATAGTCCCAGAGAACACTGAAGCTTTCTTT.

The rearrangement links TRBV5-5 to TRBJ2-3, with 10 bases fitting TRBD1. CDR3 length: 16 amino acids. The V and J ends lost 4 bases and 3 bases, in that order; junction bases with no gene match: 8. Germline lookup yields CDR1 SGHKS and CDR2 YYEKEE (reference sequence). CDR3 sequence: CASSRNGDRGTDTQYF. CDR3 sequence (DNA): TGTGCCAGCAGCCGGAACGGGGACAGGGGAACAGATACGCAGTATTTT.

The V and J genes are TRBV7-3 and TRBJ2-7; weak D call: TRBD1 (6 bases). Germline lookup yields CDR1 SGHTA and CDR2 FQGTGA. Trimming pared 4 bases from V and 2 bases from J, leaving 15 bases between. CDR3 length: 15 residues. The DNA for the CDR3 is TGTGCCAGCAGCTCCAGCGCCGAGGGGGCCTACGAGCAGTACTTC. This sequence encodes CASSSSAEGAYEQYF.

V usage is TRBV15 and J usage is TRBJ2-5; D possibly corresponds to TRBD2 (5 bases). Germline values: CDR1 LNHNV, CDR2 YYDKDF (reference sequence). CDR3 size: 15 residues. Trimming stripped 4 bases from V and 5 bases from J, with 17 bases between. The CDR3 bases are TGTGCCACCAGCACAGGACTCAAGCGCGGGGAGACCCAGTACTTC. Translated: CATSTGLKRGETQYF.